This passage covers 9 T cell receptor beta chains from one sample sequenced in a study of T cells in tumors and immune-related adverse events. Only in-frame clones appear in the TCRdb table, and some are missing; sequencing was by immunoSEQ multiplex PCR. The profile covers about 11,000 clones, with about nine tenths appearing a single time and 1.4% to 1.5% taken by the ten largest. The sample here was lymph node tissue, taken from a patient treated with anti-PD-1 therapy. The receptors shown here come from a female donor with metastatic renal cell carcinoma.

The chain joins TRBV28 to TRBJ2-1, with D unresolved. V was shortened by 2 bases and J by 7 bases, with 9 bases between the two germline ends. Germline loops: CDR1 MDHEN, CDR2 SYDVKM. This CDR3 contains 13 residues. The DNA for the CDR3 is TGTGCCAGCAGTTTAATGACCCCGAATGAGCAGTTCTTC. Protein: CASSLMTPNEQFF.

The chain couples TRBV9 to TRBJ1-6; 7 positions agree with TRBD1. V trimming: 3 bases; J trimming: 3 bases; junction bases outside the gene matches: 6. CDR1 is SGDLS, CDR2 YYNGEE, per germline. This CDR3 comprises 16 residues. CDR3 nucleotide sequence: TGTGCCAGCAGCGAGGGGGCCTCTTTCTATAATTCACCCCTCCACTTT. Translation gives CASSEGASFYNSPLHF.

This clone was recorded once. This rearrangement joins TRBV7-9 to TRBJ1-3; D gene uncertain. The V and J ends lost 5 bases and 1 base respectively, with 9 bases between them. This CDR3 comprises 14 residues. The germline V gene encodes CDR1 SEHNR and CDR2 FQNEAQ (reference sequence). The CDR3 spells CASSPQISGNTIYF. CDR3 in DNA: TGTGCCAGCAGCCCACAGATTTCTGGAAACACCATATATTTT.

The chain combines TRBV5-1 with TRBJ2-1; 7 positions match TRBD1. Per the germline V gene, CDR1 is SGHRS and CDR2 is YFSETQ. The ends lost 6 bases at V and 9 bases at J; junction bases unmatched: 6. The CDR3 is 12 residues long. The CDR3 nucleotides are TGCGCCAGCACCGAAGGGGGCCGTGAGCAGTTCTTC. Its protein product is CASTEGGREQFF.

The genes are TRBV4-2 and TRBJ2-3; D unresolved. The ends were cut back, 1 base at V and 1 base at J, with 12 bases in the middle. CDR1 LGHNA and CDR2 YNFKEQ come from the germline V gene. CDR3 length: 16 residues. DNA for the CDR3: TGTGCCAGCAGCCAAGCTGCCCTGGTAGGCACAGATACGCAGTATTTT. This translates into CASSQAALVGTDTQYF.

This clone was counted a single time. The gene calls are TRBV6-1 and TRBJ1-1; D is uncertain. V was clipped by 0 bases and J by 2 bases, with 16 bases between them. Germline CDR1 is MNHNS and CDR2 is SASEGT. The CDR3 extends over 17 amino acids. CDR3 loop: CASSEAINTVINTEAFF. The DNA for the CDR3 is TGTGCCAGCAGTGAAGCTATAAACACCGTGATAAACACTGAAGCTTTCTTT.

A word on this clone: The same CDR3 also results from other DNA sequences found in this sample. The chain has TRBV6-1 and TRBJ1-2; D remains ambiguous. Trimming removed 9 bases at V and 7 bases at J, with 18 bases between. Germline V gene lookup returns CDR1 MNHNS and CDR2 SASEGT. CDR3 length equals 13 residues. For the CDR3, the DNA is TGTGCCAGTCCGTCAAACTGGTTCGTTGGCTACACCTTC. This sequence encodes CASPSNWFVGYTF.

J is TRBJ2-1 and V is TRBV5-1; 14 bases are a match to TRBD2. CDR1 is SGHRS and CDR2 is YFSETQ in the germline V gene. The ends lost 3 bases at V and 2 bases at J; junction bases unmatched: 13. The CDR3 has 20 amino acids. In DNA form, the CDR3 reads TGCGCCAGCAGCTATGGACTAGCGGGAGGATTAGGAAGGGCCTACAATGAGCAGTTCTTC. It is translated as CASSYGLAGGLGRAYNEQFF. The entire variable domain, with the rest obtained from reference TRBV5-1 and TRBJ2-1, is as follows: KAGVTQTPRYLIKTRGQQVTLSCSPISGHRSVSWYQQTPGQGLQFLFEYFSETQRNKGNFPGRFSGRQFSNSRSEMNVSTLELGDSALYLCASSYGLAGGLGRAYNEQFFGPGTRLTVL.

The V call is TRBV21-1, the J call TRBJ2-7; the D segment call TRBD1 is taken from the table without a DNA check. TRBV21-1 represents a pseudogene. The CDR3 is 15 residues long. CDR3 sequence reads: CASLRGQSSSYEQYF. CDR3 nucleotide sequence: TGTGCCAGTCTCCGGGGACAGTCGAGCTCCTACGAGCAGTACTTC.